The sequence of this T cell receptor (beta chain) was determined in a study of shared clonotypes between healthy human individuals. Every subset's genomic DNA went evenly onto several immunoSEQ plates. Authors' data handling: Junction-only immunoSEQ data arrived without quality scores, meaning filtering differed. Assay used: immunoSEQ multiplex PCR; TCRdb lists only in-frame clones, some missing. Clonal size and the V and J genes are those of that table, whereas D and trimming came from the DNA. The sample lists about 1.5 million clones, 96% seen once, with more than 0.9% in the top ten. The study drew its donors from healthy HIV-negative adults without recent acute infections or vaccinations. The CDR3 covers 15 residues. Trimming took 1 base from V and 6 from J, leaving 15 bases between them. Per the germline V gene, CDR1 is MGHDK and CDR2 is SYGVNS.

Sequencing input: naive CD4+ T cells sorted from blood. Subset meaning: CD45RA+ positively selected. This chain uses TRBV25-1 with TRBJ1-2; the D gene is possibly TRBD1 (6 bases). This TCR was sampled from a man aged 25 to 40 in good health. Here the CDR3 reads CASSESVGGDDGYTF. For the CDR3, the DNA is TGTGCCAGCAGTGAATCTGTAGGGGGGGATGATGGCTACACCTTC.